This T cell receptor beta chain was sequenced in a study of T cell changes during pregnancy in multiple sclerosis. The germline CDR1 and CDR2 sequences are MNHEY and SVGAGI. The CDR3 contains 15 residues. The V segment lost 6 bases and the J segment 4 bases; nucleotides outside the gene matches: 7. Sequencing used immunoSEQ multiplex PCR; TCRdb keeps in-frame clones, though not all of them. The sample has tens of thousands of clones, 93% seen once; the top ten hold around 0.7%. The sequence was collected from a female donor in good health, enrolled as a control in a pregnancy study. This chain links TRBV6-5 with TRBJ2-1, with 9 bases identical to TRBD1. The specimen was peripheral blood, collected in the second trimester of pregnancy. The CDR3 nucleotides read TGTGCCAGCAGAAACCCGGGACAGGGTTACAATGAGCAGTTCTTC. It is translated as CASRNPGQGYNEQFF.